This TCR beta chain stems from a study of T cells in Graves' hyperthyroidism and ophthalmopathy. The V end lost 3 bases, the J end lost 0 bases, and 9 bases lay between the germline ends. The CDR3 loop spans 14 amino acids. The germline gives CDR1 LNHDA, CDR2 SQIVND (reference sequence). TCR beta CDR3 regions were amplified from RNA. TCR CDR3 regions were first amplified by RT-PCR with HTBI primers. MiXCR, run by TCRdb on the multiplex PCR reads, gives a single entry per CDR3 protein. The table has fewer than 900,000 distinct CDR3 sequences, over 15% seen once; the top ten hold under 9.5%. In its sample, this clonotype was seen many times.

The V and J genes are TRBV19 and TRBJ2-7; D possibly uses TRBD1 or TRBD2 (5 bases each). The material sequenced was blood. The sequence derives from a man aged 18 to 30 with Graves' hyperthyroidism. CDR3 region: CASSIRGPSYEQYF. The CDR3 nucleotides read TGTGCCAGTAGTATCCGGGGACCCTCCTACGAGCAGTACTTC.